The sequence of this T cell receptor beta chain was determined in a study of cytomegalovirus exposure and HLA in healthy donors. Study-wide background: The Caucasian-associated ancestry cluster held 65% to 90% of 300 to 500 genotyped donors. Study observations and caveats: A likely sequencing artifact accounted for one observed cluster of highly shared sequence variants. In an earlier analysis, productive rearrangement rates for most beta V segments clustered near 90% or 30%.

With 60 Vbeta and 13 Jbeta primers, the PCR was carried out. Produced via immunoSEQ multiplex PCR; TCRdb's table is partial and in-frame only. Of some 150,000 clones detected, roughly 80% appear once; the ten largest clones hold 1.2%. Details on this clone: Its antigen remains unidentified. Other nucleotide sequences from this sample produce the same CDR3.

The CDR3 extends over 14 amino acids. Germline CDR1 and CDR2: MNHEY and SMNVEV (reference sequence). J was trimmed by 0 bases and V by 2 bases; bases with no gene match: 0. Sequencing was performed on PBMCs. The clonotype originates from a female donor in good health and CMV-seronegative. The chain is built from TRBV27 and TRBJ2-7, with 8 bases identical to TRBD2. The CDR3 region is CASSLSGSSYEQYF. CDR3 DNA: TGTGCCAGCAGTTTAAGCGGGAGCTCCTACGAGCAGTACTTC.